This TCR beta chain was captured by sequencing in a study of blood T cell repertoires in COVID-19. This CDR3 has 17 amino acids. The germline V gene has CDR1 SGHRS and CDR2 YFSETQ. J was trimmed by 2 bases and V by 4 bases; bases with no gene match: 13. Original handling: Amplification from reference gene primers served as the basis for estimated nucleated cell counts. Clones were read by immunoSEQ multiplex PCR, and TCRdb kept only the in-frame ones, dropping some. The V and J calls and clone size are taken from that table; D and trimming were inferred from the DNA. This table holds approximately 250,000 clones, 84% found once.

The clonotype was recovered from a human donor in a cohort sampled during active COVID-19. This chain links TRBV5-1 with TRBJ2-7, with 9 bases identical to TRBD1. Material for sequencing was peripheral blood. Here the CDR3 reads CASSLNTGTGKTYEQYF. The CDR3 bases are TGCGCCAGCAGCCTAAATACTGGGACAGGGAAAACCTACGAGCAGTACTTC.